Each of the 29 T cell receptor beta chains below was sequenced from the same sample in a study of T cells in Graves' hyperthyroidism and ophthalmopathy. Authors of the study amplified TCR beta CDR3 regions from RNA transcripts. Researchers ran a first-round RT-PCR on the TCR CDR3 using the HTBI primer set. TCRdb processed the multiplex PCR reads anew with MiXCR; each CDR3 protein has one entry. The data hold around 350,000 distinct CDR3 sequences, with 13% observed a single time. Sequenced sample: blood. These receptors were collected from a woman aged 18-29 years with Graves' hyperthyroidism.

The genes are TRBV4-1 and TRBJ2-7; D assignment may be TRBD1 or TRBD2 (5 bases each). Germline values: CDR1 MGHRA, CDR2 YSYEKL. V lost 1 base and J 6 bases, leaving 16 bases between the germline ends. CDR3 length: 15 residues. CDR3 bases: TGCGCCAGCAGCCAAGGTGTGGGGACCCTCGGCGAGCAGTACTTC. Protein: CASSQGVGTLGEQYF.

This clonotype was seen ten or more times. The genes are TRBV19 and TRBJ2-3; 11 bases are shared with TRBD2. Trimming removed 4 bases from V and 4 bases from J; junction bases left unmatched: 13. Germline values: CDR1 LNHDA, CDR2 SQIVND (reference sequence). The CDR3 totals 18 residues. The CDR3 is CASSNGRSLAGVADTQYF. CDR3 nucleotides: TGTGCCAGTAGTAATGGACGTTCACTAGCGGGAGTCGCAGATACGCAGTATTTT.

There are a few counts of this clonotype. The rearrangement uses TRBV24-1 and TRBJ1-1; no firm D call. CDR3 length: 13 amino acids. Germline values: CDR1 KGHDR, CDR2 SFDVKD. The V and J ends lost 3 bases and 5 bases respectively, with 9 bases between them. In DNA, the CDR3 is TGTGCCACCAGTGATCCCCCTCATACTGAAGCTTTCTTT. Amino acid sequence: CATSDPPHTEAFF.

At least ten counts were recorded for this clonotype. The chain employs TRBV12-3 or TRBV12-4 and TRBJ2-3; D is tentatively TRBD1 or TRBD2 (5 bases each). The CDR3 runs 17 residues. Deletions cut 3 bases from V and 5 bases from J, with 21 bases between. The CDR3, as DNA: TGTGCCAGCAGTTTCGGCCGGGACCCCCCGGGGAGAGATACGCAGTATTTT. Amino acids: CASSFGRDPPGRDTQYF.

Note on this clonotype: The junction departs from the called germline gene at one end, perhaps through a read error. The chain couples TRBV6-1 to TRBJ2-5; 7 bases match TRBD1. Germline V gives CDR1 MNHNS, CDR2 SASEGT. The CDR3 contains 14 residues. CDR3 bases: TGTGCCAGCAACAACAGGGGTGGGCAAGGGACCCAGTACTTC. It specifies CASNNRGGQGTQYF.

At least ten counts were recorded for this clonotype. The chain uses TRBV6-1 and TRBJ1-6, with 9 bases fitting TRBD1. This CDR3 has 15 amino acids. V lost 5 bases to trimming and J lost 7 bases; unmatched junction nucleotides: 6. CDR1 is MNHNS and CDR2 is SASEGT in the germline V gene. The CDR3, as DNA: TGTGCCAGCAGTTGGGGACAGGGCGAAAATTCACCCCTCCACTTT. It codes for CASSWGQGENSPLHF.

This chain links TRBV5-1 with TRBJ1-2; TRBD1 might be the D (6 bases). Germline V gene sequence: CDR1 SGHRS, CDR2 YFSETQ. The V end was cut by 6 bases, the J end by 8 bases, with 23 bases between. The CDR3 length is 15 residues. CDR3 sequence (DNA): TGCGCCAGCAAAAGAGGAGCAGGGGATTCGGGAGGCTACACCTTC. It translates to CASKRGAGDSGGYTF.

This clonotype was counted ten times or more. The chain carries TRBV2 and TRBJ2-7; unclear D gene. CDR3 length equals 13 residues. The V and J ends lost 2 bases and 0 bases respectively, with 5 bases between them. Germline CDR1 SNHLY, CDR2 FYNNEI. Here the CDR3 DNA reads TGTGCCAGCAGTGAATACAGCTCCTACGAGCAGTACTTC. Residues: CASSEYSSYEQYF.

This chain joins TRBV19 and TRBJ2-7; D is possibly TRBD2 (6 bases). Between the trimmed V and J ends, which lost 5 bases and 0 bases, there was a span of 14 bases. The CDR3 is 15 residues long. Per the germline V gene, CDR1 is LNHDA and CDR2 is SQIVND (reference sequence). This CDR3 is CASSRGTLSSYEQYF. CDR3 nucleotide sequence: TGTGCCAGTAGTCGGGGGACCCTAAGCTCCTACGAGCAGTACTTC.

The chain couples TRBV11-3 to TRBJ2-7; 8 nucleotides line up with TRBD2. Germline-derived CDR1 and CDR2 are SGHNT and YENEEA. The junction had 9 bases not matched to a gene; V was cut back by 3 bases and J by 2 bases. CDR3 length: 16 amino acids. CDR3 sequence: CASSLRTAGDPYEQYF. CDR3 in DNA: TGTGCCAGCAGCTTGAGGACAGCGGGGGATCCCTACGAGCAGTACTTC.

J is TRBJ2-3 and V is TRBV7-9; possibly TRBD2 for D (6 bases). V shed 0 bases and J shed 14 bases, with 18 bases lying between them. CDR1 and CDR2 from the germline V gene are SEHNR and FQNEAQ (reference sequence). This CDR3 region has 14 residues. This CDR3 is CASSLAGVREITYF. CDR3 in DNA: TGTGCCAGCAGCTTAGCGGGAGTACGGGAGATCACGTATTTT.

The chain is built from TRBV20-1 and TRBJ1-1; 7 bases map to TRBD1. Germline V lookup: CDR1 DFQATT, CDR2 SNEGSKA (reference sequence). This CDR3 is built from 15 residues. V shed 6 bases, J shed 5 bases, and the junction held 15 bases outside the gene matches. CDR3 nucleotides: TGCAGTGCCCCGGGGACAGAGGTCCTTCGAACTGAAGCTTTCTTT. Translating gives CSAPGTEVLRTEAFF.

The chain uses TRBV12-3 or TRBV12-4 and TRBJ1-4; 12 bases map to TRBD1. The V and J ends lost 6 bases and 6 bases, in that order; junction bases with no gene match: 5. This CDR3 has 15 residues. CDR3 coding DNA: TGTGCCAGCAGGCCAGGGACAGGGGGCTATGAAAAACTGTTTTTT. It specifies CASRPGTGGYEKLFF.

In this sample, this clonotype turned up many times. The V gene is TRBV20-1, the J gene TRBJ1-5; 10 nucleotides match TRBD1. V was pared by 1 base and J by 0 bases, with 9 bases of the junction left unmatched. The CDR3 contains 18 residues. CDR1 DFQATT and CDR2 SNEGSKA come from the germline V gene (reference sequence). CDR3 region: CSARGGTGATHSNQPQHF. CDR3 sequence (DNA): TGCAGTGCTAGAGGAGGGACAGGGGCGACTCATAGCAATCAGCCCCAGCATTTT.

CDR3: CASSPHTTNTEAFF. For the CDR3, the DNA is TGTGCCAGCAGCCCACACACCACGAACACTGAAGCTTTCTTT. The chain uses TRBV7-2 and TRBJ1-1, with D unclear. Germline-derived CDR1 and CDR2 are SGHTA and FQGNSA. The CDR3 is 14 amino acids. V dropped 5 bases and J dropped 1 base, with 11 bases sitting between them. The entire variable domain, with the rest obtained from reference TRBV7-2 and TRBJ1-1, is as follows: GAGVSQSPSNKVTEKGKDVELRCDPISGHTALYWYRQSLGQGLEFLIYFQGNSAPDKSGLPSDRFSAERTGGSVSTLTIQRTQQEDSAVYLCASSPHTTNTEAFFGQGTRLTVV.

This clonotype was counted at least ten times. The V gene is TRBV7-2, the J gene TRBJ2-3; 7 positions agree with TRBD2. Germline V gene data show CDR1 as SGHTA and CDR2 as FQGNSA. V shed 0 bases and J 0 bases; nucleotides not matched to a gene: 9. The CDR3 consists of 18 residues. As DNA, the CDR3 is TGTGCCAGCAGCTTAGCCCGGCTGGGGGACTATAGCACAGATACGCAGTATTTT. It specifies CASSLARLGDYSTDTQYF.

This clonotype was picked up a small number of times. Relative to the germline gene, one junction end is altered; a read error may explain this. The gene calls are TRBV14 and TRBJ2-1; D gene unclear. Germline CDR1 is SGHDN and CDR2 is FVKESK. The CDR3 is 11 residues long. The CDR3 protein is CASGQEAEQFF. The CDR3 DNA follows: TGTGCCAGCGGCCAAGAAGCTGAGCAGTTCTTC. Using reference TRBV14 and TRBJ2-1 for the parts outside the CDR3, the full variable domain is EAGVTQFPSHSVIEKGQTVTLRCDPISGHDNLYWYRRVMGKEIKFLLHFVKESKQDESGMPNNRFLAERTGGTYSTLKVQPAELEDSGVYFCASGQEAEQFFGPGTRLTVL.

In its sample, this clonotype was seen many times. The chain has TRBV28 and TRBJ1-4; no definite D call. The CDR3 loop spans 14 amino acids. With 3 bases removed from V and 8 bases from J, the gap between germline ends came to 13 bases. Per germline, CDR1 MDHEN and CDR2 SYDVKM. The CDR3: CASSLEGLREKLFF. The CDR3 nucleotides read TGTGCCAGCAGTTTGGAAGGCCTACGGGAAAAACTGTTTTTT.

This clonotype was recorded a few times. J is TRBJ1-6 and V is TRBV28; TRBD1 matches at 7 bases. The length of the CDR3 is 19 residues. Germline-derived CDR1 and CDR2 are MDHEN and SYDVKM. The V gene end was trimmed by 6 bases and the J gene end by 2 bases; junction bases not matched to a gene: 16. Here the CDR3 DNA reads TGTGCCAGCAGCCAGTGGGGGACAGCCTTATCAACCTATAATTCACCCCTCCACTTT. Translated, it gives CASSQWGTALSTYNSPLHF.

The genes are TRBV6-2 or TRBV6-3 and TRBJ1-1; 7 bases agree with TRBD1. Trimming removed 7 bases from V and 1 base from J; junction bases left unmatched: 9. This CDR3 contains 15 residues. CDR1 and CDR2 from the germline V gene are MNHEY and SVGEGT. CDR3 DNA sequence: TGTGCCAGCACCGTGGGACAGCCAGGGAACACTGAAGCTTTCTTT. This translates into CASTVGQPGNTEAFF.

On this clonotype itself: Possible read error: a much larger clone is one base away. This chain connects TRBV5-1 to TRBJ1-5; D remains ambiguous. Germline loops: CDR1 SGHRS, CDR2 YFSETQ. The CDR3 length is 13 residues. The CDR3 DNA reads as TGCGCCAGCGGCTTCGAGAGTAACCAGCCCCAGCATTTT. Translated, it gives CASGFESNQPQHF. The entire variable domain, with the rest obtained from reference TRBV5-1 and TRBJ1-5, is as follows: KAGVTQTPRYLIKTRGQQVTLSCSPISGHRSVSWYQQTPGQGLQFLFEYFSETQRNKGNFPGRFSGRQFSNSRSEMNVSTLELGDSALYLCASGFESNQPQHFGDGTRLSIL.

This clonotype was detected only a few times. This chain connects TRBV5-1 to TRBJ1-6; tentatively, D is TRBD1 (5 bases). Trimming stripped 4 bases from V and 8 bases from J, with 19 bases between. Germline V gene data show CDR1 as SGHRS and CDR2 as YFSETQ. The CDR3 loop spans 16 amino acids. In nucleotides, the CDR3 is TGCGCCAGCAGCGTTGGGGATGGGAGGGGAGATTCACCCCTCCACTTT. Translating it yields CASSVGDGRGDSPLHF.

Note on this clonotype: Relative to the germline gene, one junction end is altered; a read error may explain this. V gene TRBV5-1 combines with J gene TRBJ2-4, with 10 bases that match TRBD2. Looked up from germline, CDR1 is SGHRS and CDR2 is YFSETQ. The CDR3 is made up of 17 amino acids. CDR3: CASSLAPAGGFKNIQYF. CDR3 bases: TGTGCCAGCAGCTTAGCCCCAGCGGGGGGGTTTAAAAACATTCAGTACTTC.

This clonotype was counted many times. This chain connects TRBV6-1 to TRBJ1-5, with D hard to call. The CDR3 length is 11 residues. V was cut by 5 bases and J by 4 bases, with 3 bases left in between. Looked up from germline, CDR1 is MNHNS and CDR2 is SASEGT. The CDR3 nucleotides read TGTGCCAGCAGTAAAAATCAGCCCCAGCATTTT. Translated: CASSKNQPQHF.

This clonotype has at least ten counts. The V and J genes are TRBV12-3 or TRBV12-4 and TRBJ1-6, with D perhaps TRBD1 (5 bases). Between the trimmed V and J ends, which lost 9 bases and 3 bases, there was a span of 18 bases. This CDR3 has 16 residues. CDR3 in amino acids: CASKRGGVGYNSPLHF. DNA of the CDR3: TGTGCCAGTAAAAGGGGAGGGGTCGGCTATAATTCACCCCTCCACTTT.

The gene calls are TRBV4-1 and TRBJ1-4, with D tentatively TRBD1 (6 bases). V gave up 1 base and J gave up 12 bases, with 15 bases separating them. CDR3 length equals 14 residues. The germline gives CDR1 MGHRA, CDR2 YSYEKL. CDR3 sequence: CASSQGLRGVELFF. Here the CDR3 DNA reads TGCGCCAGCAGCCAAGGGCTCAGGGGCGTGGAACTGTTTTTT.

The sample holds a few counts of this clonotype. The CDR3 does not close with the conserved phenylalanine or tryptophan, likely indicating a read error. The rearrangement links TRBV6-1 to TRBJ2-1; TRBD2 matches 8 bases. Germline trimming cut 2 bases from V and 2 bases from J; bases unmatched to any gene: 8. The CDR3 is 17 residues long. CDR1 is MNHNS, CDR2 SASEGT, per germline. In DNA, the CDR3 is TGTGCCAGCAGTGAAAAGGCTAGCGGGTTTCCCTACAATGAGCAGTTCTCC. It specifies CASSEKASGFPYNEQFS.

This clonotype was observed many times. The chain links TRBV28 to TRBJ2-5; 10 bases are a match to TRBD1. V shed 5 bases, J shed 7 bases, and the junction held 13 bases outside the gene matches. The V gene's germline CDR1 is MDHEN and CDR2 SYDVKM. The CDR3 is made up of 16 amino acids. The CDR3 region has the DNA TGTGCCAGCAGTCCCGGGACAGGGGCCTCTGAATGGACCCAGTACTTC. Its translation: CASSPGTGASEWTQYF.

This rearrangement joins TRBV6-1 to TRBJ1-1; D gene uncertain. The CDR3 has 11 amino acids. V was cut by 6 bases and J by 5 bases, with 7 bases left in between. Germline V gives CDR1 MNHNS, CDR2 SASEGT. CDR3 protein: CASRRRTEAFF. The CDR3 DNA sequence: TGTGCCAGCAGGAGGAGGACTGAAGCTTTCTTT.